Included here is one T cell receptor (beta chain) sequence, with context. The antigen is undetermined. The CDR3 extends over 16 amino acids. Unmatched junction bases numbered 10, after V lost 6 bases and J lost 0 bases. This entry belongs to a study of response to subunit inactivated influenza vaccine. Findings and caveats of the study: The study's authors posited that every seasonal influenza vaccination enlists few new T cells.

Each CDR3 protein gets one entry after TCRdb re-called the RT-PCR reads with MiXCR. The data hold about 620,000 distinct CDR3 sequences, with 10% to 15% observed a single time. The chain joins TRBV12-3 or TRBV12-4 to TRBJ1-2; 7 positions agree with TRBD1. The receptor was isolated from a man in his forties or fifties who received an inactivated influenza vaccine. The sample here was PBMCs from blood, taken on the day of vaccination. CDR3 residues: CASRTMRDRANYGYTF. For the CDR3, the DNA is TGTGCCAGCAGAACTATGCGGGACAGAGCTAACTATGGCTACACCTTC.